A single sample gave rise to the 18 T cell receptor beta chains below, sequenced in a study of cytomegalovirus exposure and HLA in healthy donors. The PCR employed 60 Vbeta primers together with 13 Jbeta primers. TCRdb's table, derived via immunoSEQ multiplex PCR, lists solely in-frame clones and lacks some. The repertoire holds some 95,000 clones, with about 75% as singletons. Sequencing was performed on PBMCs. These TCRs come from a middle-aged woman in good health and CMV-seronegative.

The chain joins TRBV7-2 to TRBJ2-2; TRBD2 matches 8 bases. V lost 5 bases and J lost 4; bases outside the gene matches: 12. Germline CDR1 reads SGHTA; CDR2 reads FQGNSA. The CDR3 is made up of 17 amino acids. CDR3 protein: CASSLEAQRGTTGELFF. CDR3 nucleotides: TGTGCCAGCAGCCTTGAGGCCCAGCGGGGGACCACCGGGGAGCTGTTTTTT. Filled out from reference TRBV7-2 and TRBJ2-2, the complete variable domain reads GAGVSQSPSNKVTEKGKDVELRCDPISGHTALYWYRQSLGQGLEFLIYFQGNSAPDKSGLPSDRFSAERTGGSVSTLTIQRTQQEDSAVYLCASSLEAQRGTTGELFFGEGSRLTVL.

This clone has a handful of counts. The genes are TRBV4-1 and TRBJ1-6; 11 bases match TRBD1. Trimming cost V 5 bases and J 7 bases; bases outside gene matches: 7. The length of the CDR3 is 16 residues. CDR1 and CDR2 from the germline V gene are MGHRA and YSYEKL. CDR3 sequence: CASSSLDRGRNSPLHF. CDR3 sequence (DNA): TGCGCCAGCAGCTCACTGGACAGGGGGCGAAATTCACCCCTCCACTTT.

The rearrangement uses TRBV19 and TRBJ1-3, with a possible D match to TRBD1 (5 bases). Trimming pared 3 bases from V and 0 bases from J, leaving 6 bases between. The CDR3 is 14 amino acids. The V gene's germline CDR1 is LNHDA and CDR2 SQIVND (reference sequence). CDR3 coding DNA: TGTGCCAGTAGTATCGGGGGCTCTGGAAACACCATATATTTT. Protein sequence: CASSIGGSGNTIYF.

The chain links TRBV5-6 to TRBJ2-5; tentative D call: TRBD2 (7 bases). Trimming took off 2 bases at V and 5 bases at J, with 13 bases between the two ends. Per germline, CDR1 SGHDT and CDR2 YYEEEE. The CDR3 extends over 14 amino acids. CDR3 sequence reads: CASSFKGGAETQYF. CDR3 sequence (DNA): TGTGCCAGCAGCTTCAAAGGGGGGGCGGAGACCCAGTACTTC. Complete variable domain (other parts from reference TRBV5-6 and TRBJ2-5): DAGVTQSPTHLIKTRGQQVTLRCSPKSGHDTVSWYQQALGQGPQFIFQYYEEEERQRGNFPDRFSGHQFPNYSSELNVNALLLGDSALYLCASSFKGGAETQYFGPGTRLLVL.

V gene TRBV4-3 combines with J gene TRBJ2-7; 10 bases are a match to TRBD2. Germline CDR1 is LGHNA and CDR2 is YSLEER. The CDR3 runs to 17 residues. The ends lost 3 bases at V and 2 bases at J; junction bases unmatched: 10. CDR3 bases: TGCGCCAGCAGCCATGCCTTAGCGGGGGGCACAGCCTACGAGCAGTACTTC. Encoded protein: CASSHALAGGTAYEQYF.

J is TRBJ2-1 and V is TRBV4-2; D possibly corresponds to TRBD2 (6 bases). Trimming removed 5 bases at V and 7 bases at J, with 18 bases between. This CDR3 has 15 residues. Germline V lookup: CDR1 LGHNA, CDR2 YNFKEQ. CDR3 DNA: TGTGCCAGCAGCAAACCCGGTCGGGGGTTTAATGAGCAGTTCTTC. Its protein product is CASSKPGRGFNEQFF.

The V gene is TRBV2, the J gene TRBJ1-2; no clear D gene. Germline V gene lookup returns CDR1 SNHLY and CDR2 FYNNEI. This CDR3 contains 13 residues. V lost 0 bases and J lost 4, with 6 bases in between. CDR3 in amino acids: CASSEAQSYGYTF. CDR3 sequence (DNA): TGTGCCAGCAGTGAAGCACAGAGCTATGGCTACACCTTC.

The genes are TRBV5-6 and TRBJ2-1; D unresolved. V gave up 2 bases and J gave up 7 bases, with 4 bases separating them. This CDR3 region has 11 residues. CDR1 and CDR2 from the germline V gene are SGHDT and YYEEEE. CDR3 loop: CASSFGNEQFF. The CDR3 DNA sequence: TGTGCCAGCAGCTTCGGTAATGAGCAGTTCTTC.

Concerning this clone: Other nucleotide sequences in the sample specify the same CDR3. The chain uses TRBV18 and TRBJ1-4, with D possibly TRBD1 on 5 matching bases. CDR1 is KGHSH, CDR2 LQKENI, per germline. V was trimmed by 6 bases and J by 0 bases, leaving 8 bases between them. The CDR3 has 14 residues. DNA for the CDR3: TGTGCCAGCTCGCAACAGGCAACTAATGAAAAACTGTTTTTT. It is translated as CASSQQATNEKLFF. Full variable domain (missing parts from reference TRBV18 and TRBJ1-4): NAGVMQNPRHLVRRRGQEARLRCSPMKGHSHVYWYRQLPEEGLKFMVYLQKENIIDESGMPKERFSAEFPKEGPSILRIQQVVRGDSAAYFCASSQQATNEKLFFGSGTQLSVL.

The chain employs TRBV11-2 and TRBJ2-1; TRBD2 aligns across 10 bases. Looked up from germline, CDR1 is SGHAT and CDR2 is FQNNGV. The V segment lost 8 bases and the J segment 5 bases; nucleotides outside the gene matches: 9. The CDR3 contains 15 residues. In nucleotides, the CDR3 is TGTGCCAGCGGAATAGCGGGGGGCACGAACAATGAGCAGTTCTTC. Its translation is CASGIAGGTNNEQFF.

The chain combines TRBV7-3 with TRBJ1-5; D is undetermined. Germline CDR1 and CDR2: SGHTA and FQGTGA. CDR3 size: 15 residues. Trimming took 9 bases from V and 4 from J, leaving 19 bases between them. The CDR3 coding sequence is TGTGCCAGTAAGTGGGAGGGAGGCGATAATCAGCCCCAGCATTTT. Translation gives CASKWEGGDNQPQHF.

The V gene is TRBV27, the J gene TRBJ1-2; 10 bases map to TRBD1. The CDR3 has 16 residues. V lost 5 bases, J lost 1 base, and 7 bases stayed unmatched. Germline V CDR1 and CDR2: MNHEY, SMNVEV (reference sequence). The DNA of the CDR3 is TGTGCCAGCAGTCCTCGGACAGGGGGACTTAACTATGGCTACACCTTC. Translated, it gives CASSPRTGGLNYGYTF.

As regards this clone: No conserved phenylalanine or tryptophan is present at the end of the CDR3, so a read error is the likely explanation. Because the CDR3's place on the DNA is in doubt, the DNA is left out and the CDR3 is given as listed by TCRdb. V gene TRBV5-1 combines with J gene TRBJ1-1. The CDR3 spans 13 residues, counting both ends. In germline, CDR1 is SGHRS, CDR2 YFSETQ. The CDR3 sequence is CASSWGGSTEALV.

The chain carries TRBV6-5 and TRBJ1-2, with D possibly TRBD1 on 6 matching bases. This CDR3 is 13 amino acids long. Germline V gives CDR1 MNHEY, CDR2 SVGAGI. Trimming shortened V by 6 bases and J by 4 bases, and 12 bases separated the two germline ends. The CDR3 loop is CASRRGGAYGYTF. CDR3 coding DNA: TGTGCCAGCAGACGGGGGGGGGCCTATGGCTACACCTTC.

The chain has TRBV6-5 and TRBJ2-7; TRBD1 matches at 9 bases. The CDR3 is 13 residues long. Germline V lookup: CDR1 MNHEY, CDR2 SVGAGI. V lost 6 bases to trimming and J lost 6 bases; unmatched junction nucleotides: 6. DNA for the CDR3: TGTGCCAGCAGCCGGACAGGGGATCGCGAGCAGTACTTC. As protein: CASSRTGDREQYF.

The V and J genes are TRBV6-1 and TRBJ1-2; tentative D call: TRBD1 (5 bases). Trimming stripped 7 bases from V and 7 bases from J, with 19 bases between. This CDR3 is built from 14 residues. Germline V gene sequence: CDR1 MNHNS, CDR2 SASEGT. CDR3 DNA sequence: TGTGCCAGCACCTTGACCAGGGTAGTAGGTGGCTACACCTTC. Translation: CASTLTRVVGGYTF.

CDR3 amino acids: CASSSLRDPGGNEQYF. The CDR3 DNA is TGCGCCAGCAGCTCACTCCGGGACCCCGGCGGGAACGAGCAGTACTTC. The chain is built from TRBV5-1 and TRBJ2-5, with a tentative D call TRBD2 (6 bases). The end of the DNA aligns better with TRBJ2-7, so the J call may be wrong. This CDR3 comprises 16 residues. Germline values: CDR1 SGHRS, CDR2 YFSETQ.

The chain combines TRBV6-5 with TRBJ2-1; 8 positions match TRBD1. The CDR3 loop spans 14 amino acids. Germline V CDR1 and CDR2: MNHEY, SVGAGI. The J segment lost 5 bases and the V segment lost 5 bases, leaving 5 bases of the junction unmatched. This CDR3 reads CASSIDRGNNEQFF. As DNA, the CDR3 is TGTGCCAGCAGTATCGACAGGGGCAACAATGAGCAGTTCTTC.